A single T cell receptor beta chain is shown here with its context. The antigen is not known. The V and J ends lost 8 bases and 4 bases, in that order; junction bases with no gene match: 10. CDR1 is SNHLY and CDR2 is FYNNEI in the germline V gene. This CDR3 region has 14 residues. The data were obtained in a study of cytomegalovirus exposure and HLA in healthy donors. The PCR used 60 Vbeta and 13 Jbeta primers. Repertoires were generated with immunoSEQ multiplex PCR, while TCRdb's copy carries only in-frame clones and drops some. Seen here are 95,000 to 110,000 clones, over 75% observed once, and the top ten hold about 5.3%. Regarding the study as a whole: Through in vitro validation, three CMV-associated chains were shown to be specific for CMV antigens. A reported reduction in N-insertions relative to the approximately 640-donor mean was seen in an Asian-associated ancestry cluster in a later analysis. Highly shared variants forming one cluster were likely a sequencing artifact.

The TCR originated in a man in his sixties in good health and CMV-seropositive. The sample was PBMCs. This chain joins TRBV2 and TRBJ2-7; TRBD1 matches at 8 bases. The CDR3 DNA follows: TGTGCCAGCCGTCAAACAGGGGGAGGATACGAGCAGTACTTC. This sequence encodes CASRQTGGGYEQYF.